This T cell receptor beta chain originates from a study of human T cells and chemical hapten exposure. Time point described: patch test 3, about 24 weeks after DPC sensitization. Treatment meaning: therapeutic diphenylcyclopropenone sensitization with weekly scalp DPC. This clonotype was counted between two and nine times. TCRdb processed the RACE reads anew with MiXCR; each CDR3 protein has one entry. Of 150,000 to 200,000 distinct CDR3 sequences listed, about 30% are singletons. The TCR originated in a woman between 18 and 30 years old with alopecia areata. Some clones in this sample may be carry-over from other donors' samples. The source was whole blood, collected in connection with sensitization to the hapten diphenylcyclopropenone (DPC).

CDR3 region: CASSLGAEFTQYF. The CDR3 DNA reads TGTGCCAGCAGCTTAGGGGCGGAATTTACCCAGTACTTC. The rearrangement uses TRBV7-9 and TRBJ2-5; D is undetermined. Trimming took off 1 base at V and 8 bases at J, with 11 bases between the two ends. CDR3 length: 13 residues. Germline CDR1 and CDR2: SEHNR and FQNEAQ (reference sequence).